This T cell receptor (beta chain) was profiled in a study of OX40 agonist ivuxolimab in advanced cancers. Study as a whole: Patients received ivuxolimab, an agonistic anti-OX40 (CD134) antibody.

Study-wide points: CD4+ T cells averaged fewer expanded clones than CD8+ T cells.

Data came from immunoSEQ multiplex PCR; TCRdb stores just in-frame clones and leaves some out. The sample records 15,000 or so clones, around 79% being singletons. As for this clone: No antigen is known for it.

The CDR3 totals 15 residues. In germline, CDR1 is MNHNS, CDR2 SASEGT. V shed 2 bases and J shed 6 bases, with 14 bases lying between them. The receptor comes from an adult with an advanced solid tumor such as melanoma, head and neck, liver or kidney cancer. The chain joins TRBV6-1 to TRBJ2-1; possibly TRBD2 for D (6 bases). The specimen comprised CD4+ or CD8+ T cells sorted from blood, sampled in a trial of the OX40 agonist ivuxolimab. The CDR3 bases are TGTGCCAGCAGTGAAACGGGGGTCCTAGGCAATGAGCAGTTCTTC. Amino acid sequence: CASSETGVLGNEQFF.